This passage covers 15 T cell receptor beta chains from one sample sequenced in a study of T-cell memory formation after mild COVID-19. From the 5' RACE reads, TCRdb called clonotypes with MiXCR, one entry per CDR3 protein. The table shows under 300,000 distinct CDR3 sequences, with 7% to 10% occurring only once. The sequenced sample was PBMCs or a T cell subset sorted from them (not recorded which). Every receptor here comes from a man aged 18 to 35 who had mild COVID-19 (a few samples of this study predate the infection). Cell type and time point are not known.

This chain uses TRBV7-2 with TRBJ2-6, with 12 bases fitting TRBD1. The CDR3 is made up of 19 amino acids. V lost 4 bases to trimming and J lost 4 bases; unmatched junction nucleotides: 11. Germline CDR1 reads SGHTA; CDR2 reads FQGNSA. CDR3 coding DNA: TGTGCCAGCAGCTCTATACCGGGACAGGGGGCTAGAGGGGCCAACGTCCTGACTTTC. Its translation is CASSSIPGQGARGANVLTF.

This clonotype was counted between two and nine times. The chain employs TRBV9 and TRBJ1-2; the D is unclear. V dropped 3 bases and J dropped 4 bases, with 10 bases sitting between them. Germline CDR1 SGDLS, CDR2 YYNGEE. The CDR3 runs 13 residues. DNA of the CDR3: TGTGCCAGCAGCGACCTCGTTGGCTATGGCTACACCTTC. This gives the protein CASSDLVGYGYTF.

This clonotype was seen only a few times. The J gene is TRBJ2-3, the V gene TRBV10-3; 7 nucleotides agree with TRBD1. Germline CDR1 reads ENHRY; CDR2 reads SYGVKD. Trimming took 0 bases from V and 0 from J; bases not matched to a gene: 0. CDR3 length equals 15 residues. CDR3 DNA: TGTGCCATCAGTGAGTCGGGACAGAGCACAGATACGCAGTATTTT. Translation: CAISESGQSTDTQYF.

In its sample, this clonotype was seen a few times. The V gene is TRBV28, the J gene TRBJ1-2; 7 bases align to TRBD1. Germline V gene lookup returns CDR1 MDHEN and CDR2 SYDVKM. V dropped 7 bases and J dropped 7; count of bases not matched to a gene: 12. This CDR3 is built from 14 residues. The CDR3 spells CASTPLGTVAGYTF. Here the CDR3 DNA reads TGTGCCAGCACTCCCCTCGGGACAGTAGCTGGCTACACCTTC.

The CDR3 region is CATSDQNTGELFF. Written as DNA, the CDR3 is TGTGCCACCAGTGATCAGAACACCGGGGAGCTGTTTTTT. The V call is TRBV24-1, the J call TRBJ2-2; the D is unclear. The CDR3 loop spans 13 amino acids. Germline CDR1 KGHDR, CDR2 SFDVKD. Trimming left V 3 bases short and J 1 base short, with 2 bases between.

This clonotype was seen more than once but under ten times. The chain joins TRBV19 to TRBJ1-1; D may be TRBD1 (5 bases). With 10 bases removed from V and 1 base from J, the gap between germline ends came to 16 bases. This CDR3 contains 14 residues. The germline CDR1 and CDR2 sequences are LNHDA and SQIVND (reference sequence). This chain's CDR3 is CATTRGRANTEAFF. CDR3 coding DNA: TGTGCCACCACGAGAGGCAGGGCGAACACTGAAGCTTTCTTT.

The table lists this clonotype with many counts. This rearrangement joins TRBV12-3 or TRBV12-4 to TRBJ1-5, with D possibly matching TRBD1 (5 bases). The CDR3 is 15 amino acids. V was pared by 7 bases and J by 4 bases, with 17 bases between. The CDR3 sequence: CASTTLGQGNQPQHF. The CDR3 DNA reads as TGTGCCAGCACCACCTTGGGGCAGGGAAATCAGCCCCAGCATTTT.

V is TRBV4-1 and J is TRBJ2-7, with 7 positions matching TRBD1. Germline assignment: CDR1 MGHRA and CDR2 YSYEKL. The CDR3 runs to 16 residues. V shed 1 base, J shed 3 bases, and the junction held 9 bases outside the gene matches. The CDR3 nucleotides read TGCGCCAGCAGCCAAGTCCAAGGGGGCGATCACTACGAGCAGTACTTC. The encoded protein is CASSQVQGGDHYEQYF.

This clonotype was seen a handful of times. The chain joins TRBV2 to TRBJ2-2; D may be TRBD1 or TRBD2 (5 bases each). The V gene's germline CDR1 is SNHLY and CDR2 FYNNEI. Trimming took 7 bases from V and 6 from J, leaving 15 bases between them. The CDR3 sequence is 14 residues long. The CDR3 region is CASTGTVTAGELFF. CDR3 sequence (DNA): TGTGCCAGCACTGGGACGGTTACGGCCGGGGAGCTGTTTTTT.

This clonotype was found many times. This chain connects TRBV24-1 to TRBJ2-5, with a weak D call TRBD1 (6 bases). Germline CDR1 and CDR2: KGHDR and SFDVKD. The V end was cut by 9 bases, the J end by 2 bases, with 12 bases between. The CDR3 totals 13 residues. CDR3 in amino acids: CATRTVQQETQYF. DNA for the CDR3: TGTGCCACCCGGACAGTGCAGCAAGAGACCCAGTACTTC.

The chain is built from TRBV3-1 and TRBJ2-5; 8 positions agree with TRBD2. The CDR3 length is 15 residues. From germline, CDR1 is LGHDT and CDR2 YNNKEL (reference sequence). With 4 bases clipped from V and 5 bases from J, the junction kept 9 bases outside the gene matches. The CDR3 reads CASSPYSGAGETQYF. CDR3 coding DNA: TGTGCCAGCAGCCCCTATAGCGGGGCCGGGGAGACCCAGTACTTC.

This clonotype was detected ten times or more. The chain recombines TRBV9 with TRBJ2-3; possibly TRBD2 for D (6 bases). V was pared by 0 bases and J by 6 bases, with 11 bases between. CDR1 is SGDLS, CDR2 YYNGEE, per germline. This CDR3 spans 14 amino acids. CDR3 bases: TGTGCCAGCAGCGTAGTCGGGGGATCGGATACGCAGTATTTT. Translating it yields CASSVVGGSDTQYF.

The rearrangement links TRBV18 to TRBJ2-4; weak D call: TRBD1 (6 bases). Germline assignment: CDR1 KGHSH and CDR2 LQKENI. There are 15 residues in the CDR3. V lost 1 base and J lost 8, with 15 bases in between. The CDR3 here is CASSPLEGTPHIQYF. The DNA for the CDR3 is TGTGCCAGCTCACCACTAGAGGGGACACCGCACATTCAGTACTTC.

V is TRBV5-6 and J is TRBJ2-3; possible D gene TRBD2, 5 bases. V was cut by 4 bases and J by 7 bases, with 10 bases left in between. Per germline, CDR1 SGHDT and CDR2 YYEEEE. The CDR3 consists of 12 residues. CDR3 sequence (DNA): TGTGCCAGCAGCGATCGGAGGTATACGCAGTATTTT. It codes for CASSDRRYTQYF.

The V call is TRBV7-8, the J call TRBJ2-1; D remains ambiguous. There are 15 residues in the CDR3. Trimming left V 2 bases short and J 7 bases short, with 15 bases between. The germline V gene has CDR1 SGHVS and CDR2 FQNEAQ. The DNA of the CDR3 is TGTGCCAGCAGCTTATGGCAGGAAGACCCGAATGAGCAGTTCTTC. Protein product: CASSLWQEDPNEQFF.